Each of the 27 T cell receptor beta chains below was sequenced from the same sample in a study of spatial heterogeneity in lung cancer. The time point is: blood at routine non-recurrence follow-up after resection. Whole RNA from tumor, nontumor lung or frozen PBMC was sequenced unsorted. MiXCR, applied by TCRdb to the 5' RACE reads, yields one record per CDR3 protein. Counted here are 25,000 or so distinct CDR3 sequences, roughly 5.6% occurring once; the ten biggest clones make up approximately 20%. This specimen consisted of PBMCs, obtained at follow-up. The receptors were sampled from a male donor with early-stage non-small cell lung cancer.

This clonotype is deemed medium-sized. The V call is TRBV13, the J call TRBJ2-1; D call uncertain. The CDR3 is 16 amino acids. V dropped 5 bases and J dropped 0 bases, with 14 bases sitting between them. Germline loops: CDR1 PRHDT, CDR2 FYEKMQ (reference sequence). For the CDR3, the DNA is TGTGCCAGCAGCCCTCGCTTCCCTAGCTCCTACAATGAGCAGTTCTTC. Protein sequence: CASSPRFPSSYNEQFF.

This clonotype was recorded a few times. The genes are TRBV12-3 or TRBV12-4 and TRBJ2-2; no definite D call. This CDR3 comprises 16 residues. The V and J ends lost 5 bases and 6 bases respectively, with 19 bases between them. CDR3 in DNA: TGTGCCAGCAGTCCATACAAGACCGGACGCCCCGGGGAGCTGTTTTTT. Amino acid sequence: CASSPYKTGRPGELFF.

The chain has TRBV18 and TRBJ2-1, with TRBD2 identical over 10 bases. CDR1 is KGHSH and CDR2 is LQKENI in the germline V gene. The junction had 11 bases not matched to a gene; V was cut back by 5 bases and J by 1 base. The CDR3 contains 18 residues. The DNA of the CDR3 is TGTGCCAGCTCAGGGCTAGCGGGGGCCCCAACATCCTACAATGAGCAGTTCTTC. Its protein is CASSGLAGAPTSYNEQFF.

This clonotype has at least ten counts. CDR3 sequence (DNA): TGTGCCAGCAGCTTAGCAGGGGAGGGCAATCAGCCCCAGCATTTT. Protein: CASSLAGEGNQPQHF. The chain has TRBV7-9 and TRBJ1-5; D is possibly TRBD1 (5 bases). Germline V gene lookup returns CDR1 SEHNR and CDR2 FQNEAQ (reference sequence). V was shortened by 0 bases and J by 2 bases, with 8 bases between the two germline ends. CDR3 length: 15 amino acids.

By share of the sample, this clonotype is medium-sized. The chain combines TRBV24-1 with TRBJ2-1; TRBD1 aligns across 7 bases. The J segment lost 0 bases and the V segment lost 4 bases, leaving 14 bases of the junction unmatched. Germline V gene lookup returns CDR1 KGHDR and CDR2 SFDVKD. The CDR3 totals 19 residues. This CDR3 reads CATSDPPGQKLSSYNEQFF. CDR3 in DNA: TGTGCCACCAGTGACCCTCCGGGACAGAAACTAAGCTCCTACAATGAGCAGTTCTTC.

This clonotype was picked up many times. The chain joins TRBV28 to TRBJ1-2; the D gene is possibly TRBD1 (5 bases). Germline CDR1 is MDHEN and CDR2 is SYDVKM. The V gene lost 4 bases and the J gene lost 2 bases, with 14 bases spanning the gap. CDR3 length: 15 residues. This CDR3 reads CASSSPSAGNYGYTF. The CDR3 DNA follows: TGTGCCAGCAGTTCTCCGTCAGCAGGGAACTATGGCTACACCTTC.

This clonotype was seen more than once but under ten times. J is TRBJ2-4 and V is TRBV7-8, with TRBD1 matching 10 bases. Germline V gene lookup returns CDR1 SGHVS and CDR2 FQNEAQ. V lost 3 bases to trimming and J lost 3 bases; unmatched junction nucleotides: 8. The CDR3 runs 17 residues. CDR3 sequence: CASSFIIGQGDKNIQYF. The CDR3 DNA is TGTGCCAGCAGCTTCATCATAGGACAGGGGGACAAAAACATTCAGTACTTC.

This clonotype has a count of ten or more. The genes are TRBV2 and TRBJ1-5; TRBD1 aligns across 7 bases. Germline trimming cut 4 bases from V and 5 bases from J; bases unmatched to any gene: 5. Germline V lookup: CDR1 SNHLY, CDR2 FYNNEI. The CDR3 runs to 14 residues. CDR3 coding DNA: TGTGCCAGCAGTGCTATGGGACAGCATCAGCCCCAGCATTTT. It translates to CASSAMGQHQPQHF.

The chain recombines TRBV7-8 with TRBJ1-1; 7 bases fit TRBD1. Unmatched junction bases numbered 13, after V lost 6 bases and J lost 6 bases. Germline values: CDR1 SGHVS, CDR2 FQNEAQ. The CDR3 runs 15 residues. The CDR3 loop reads CASSSPDRVNSEAFF. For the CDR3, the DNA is TGTGCCAGCAGTTCACCCGACAGGGTTAACTCTGAAGCTTTCTTT.

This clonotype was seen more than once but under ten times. Here the CDR3 DNA reads TGTGCCAGCAGTTTCAGATTCAATTCACCCCTCCACTTT. Translation: CASSFRFNSPLHF. The chain joins TRBV12-3 or TRBV12-4 to TRBJ1-6; no reliable D call. The CDR3 contains 13 residues. The V end lost 3 bases, the J end lost 7 bases, and 7 bases lay between the germline ends.

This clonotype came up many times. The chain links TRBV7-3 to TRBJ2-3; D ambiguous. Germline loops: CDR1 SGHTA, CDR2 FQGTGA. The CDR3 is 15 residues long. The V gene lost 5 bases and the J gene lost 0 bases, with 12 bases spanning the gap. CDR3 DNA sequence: TGTGCCAGCAGCCCTAGTGTTACTAGCACAGATACGCAGTATTTT. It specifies CASSPSVTSTDTQYF.

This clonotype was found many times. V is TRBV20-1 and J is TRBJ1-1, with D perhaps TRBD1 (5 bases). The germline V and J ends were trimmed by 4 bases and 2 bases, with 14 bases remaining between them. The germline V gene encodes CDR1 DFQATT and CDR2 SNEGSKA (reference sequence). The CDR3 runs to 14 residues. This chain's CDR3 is CSAIPSRTNTEAFF. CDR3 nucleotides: TGCAGTGCTATCCCTTCGAGGACAAACACTGAAGCTTTCTTT.

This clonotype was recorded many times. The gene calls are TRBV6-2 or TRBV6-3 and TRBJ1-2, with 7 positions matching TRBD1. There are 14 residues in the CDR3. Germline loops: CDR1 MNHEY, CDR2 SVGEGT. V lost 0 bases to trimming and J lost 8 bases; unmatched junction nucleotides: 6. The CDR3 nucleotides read TGTGCCAGCAGTTACTCCCGGACAGGCGGGGGCTACACCTTC. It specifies CASSYSRTGGGYTF.

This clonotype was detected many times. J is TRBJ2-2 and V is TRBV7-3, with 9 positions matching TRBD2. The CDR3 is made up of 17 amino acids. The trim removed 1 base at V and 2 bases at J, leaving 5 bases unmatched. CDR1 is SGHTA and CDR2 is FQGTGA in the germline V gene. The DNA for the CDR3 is TGTGCCAGCAGCTTAATGCCTAGCGGGAAAAACACCGGGGAGCTGTTTTTT. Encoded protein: CASSLMPSGKNTGELFF.

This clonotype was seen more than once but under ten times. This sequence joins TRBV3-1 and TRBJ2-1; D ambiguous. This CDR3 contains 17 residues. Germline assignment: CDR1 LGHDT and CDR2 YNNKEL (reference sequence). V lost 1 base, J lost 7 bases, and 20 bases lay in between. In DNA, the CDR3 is TGTGCCAGCAGCCAAGTGAAAAGGGCTACTGAGGCGAATGAGCAGTTCTTC. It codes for CASSQVKRATEANEQFF.

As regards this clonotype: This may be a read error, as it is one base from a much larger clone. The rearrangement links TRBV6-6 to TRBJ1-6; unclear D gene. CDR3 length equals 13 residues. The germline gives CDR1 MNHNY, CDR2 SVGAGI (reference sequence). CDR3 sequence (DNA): TGTGCCAGCAGCCCACTCGTGGAATCACTCCTCCACTTT. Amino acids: CASSPLVESLLHF.

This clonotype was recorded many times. The CDR3: CASSFTGSPPLHF. CDR3 nucleotide sequence: TGTGCCAGCAGTTTCACAGGCTCTCCACCCCTCCACTTT. This chain joins TRBV7-9 and TRBJ1-6; a weak D match, TRBD1 (5 bases). This CDR3 has 13 amino acids. Germline CDR1 is SEHNR and CDR2 is FQNEAQ (reference sequence). V lost 6 bases to trimming and J lost 11 bases, with 14 bases between them.

The CDR3 nucleotides are TGTGCCAGCAGCCCAGGGGAGGCAAGCAATCAGCCCCAGCATTTT. It translates to CASSPGEASNQPQHF. This sequence joins TRBV7-9 and TRBJ1-5, with a weak D call TRBD1 (6 bases). Looked up from germline, CDR1 is SEHNR and CDR2 is FQNEAQ (reference sequence). Trimming removed 5 bases from V and 1 base from J, with 12 bases in between. The CDR3 runs to 15 residues. Complete variable domain (other parts from reference TRBV7-9 and TRBJ1-5): DTGVSQNPRHKITKRGQNVTFRCDPISEHNRLYWYRQTLGQGPEFLTYFQNEAQLEKSRLLSDRFSAERPKGSFSTLEIQRTEQGDSAMYLCASSPGEASNQPQHFGDGTRLSIL.

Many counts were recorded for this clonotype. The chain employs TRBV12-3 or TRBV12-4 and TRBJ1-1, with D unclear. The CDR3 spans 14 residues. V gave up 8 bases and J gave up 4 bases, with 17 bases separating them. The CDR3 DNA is TGTGCCAGCGGTCCCCCCGAGGGTAGCACTGAAGCTTTCTTT. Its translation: CASGPPEGSTEAFF.

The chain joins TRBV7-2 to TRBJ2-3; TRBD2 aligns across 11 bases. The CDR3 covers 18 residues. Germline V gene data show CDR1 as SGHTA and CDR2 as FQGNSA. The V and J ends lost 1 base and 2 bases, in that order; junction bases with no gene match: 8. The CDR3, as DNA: TGTGCCAGCAGCTTAGGCCTGACTAGCGGGGCCTTCACAGATACGCAGTATTTT. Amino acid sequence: CASSLGLTSGAFTDTQYF. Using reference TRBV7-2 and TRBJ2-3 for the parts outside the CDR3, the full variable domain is GAGVSQSPSNKVTEKGKDVELRCDPISGHTALYWYRQSLGQGLEFLIYFQGNSAPDKSGLPSDRFSAERTGGSVSTLTIQRTQQEDSAVYLCASSLGLTSGAFTDTQYFGPGTRLTVL.

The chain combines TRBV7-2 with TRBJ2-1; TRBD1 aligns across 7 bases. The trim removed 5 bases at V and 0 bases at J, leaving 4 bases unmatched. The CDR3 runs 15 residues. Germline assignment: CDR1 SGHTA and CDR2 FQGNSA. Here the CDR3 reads CASSTRQGSYNEQFF. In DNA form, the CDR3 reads TGTGCCAGCAGCACCCGACAGGGCTCCTACAATGAGCAGTTCTTC.

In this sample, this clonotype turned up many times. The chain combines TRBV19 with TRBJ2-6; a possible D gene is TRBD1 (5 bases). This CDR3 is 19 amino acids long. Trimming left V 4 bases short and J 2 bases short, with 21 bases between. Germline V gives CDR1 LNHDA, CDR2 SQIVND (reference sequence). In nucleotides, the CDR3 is TGTGCCAGTAGTACGAACTCAGGACAAGGTGGTACTGGGGCCAACGTCCTGACTTTC. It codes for CASSTNSGQGGTGANVLTF. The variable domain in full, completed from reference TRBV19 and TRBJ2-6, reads DGGITQSPKYLFRKEGQNVTLSCEQNLNHDAMYWYRQDPGQGLRLIYYSQIVNDFQKGDIAEGYSVSREKKESFPLTVTSAQKNPTAFYLCASSTNSGQGGTGANVLTFGAGSRLTVL.

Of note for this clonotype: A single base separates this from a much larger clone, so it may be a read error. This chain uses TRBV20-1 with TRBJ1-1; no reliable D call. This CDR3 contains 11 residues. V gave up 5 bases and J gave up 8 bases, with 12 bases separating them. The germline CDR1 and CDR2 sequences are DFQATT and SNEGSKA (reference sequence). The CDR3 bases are TGCAGTGCTGGCAGGTCGTTCGAAGCTTTCTTT. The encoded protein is CSAGRSFEAFF.

The CDR3 loop reads CASSPSWGTEAFF. Here the CDR3 DNA reads TGTGCCAGCAGCCCAAGTTGGGGCACTGAAGCTTTCTTT. The chain links TRBV2 to TRBJ1-1; D is undetermined. Trimming removed 6 bases at V and 4 bases at J, with 12 bases between. Germline CDR1 reads SNHLY; CDR2 reads FYNNEI. This CDR3 region has 13 residues.

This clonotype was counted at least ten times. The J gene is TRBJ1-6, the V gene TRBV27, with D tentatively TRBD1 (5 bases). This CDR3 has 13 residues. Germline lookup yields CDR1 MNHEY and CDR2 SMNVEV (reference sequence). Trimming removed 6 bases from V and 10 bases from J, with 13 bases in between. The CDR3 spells CASRSGTVSPLHF. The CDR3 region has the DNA TGTGCCAGCAGATCTGGGACTGTGTCACCCCTCCACTTT.

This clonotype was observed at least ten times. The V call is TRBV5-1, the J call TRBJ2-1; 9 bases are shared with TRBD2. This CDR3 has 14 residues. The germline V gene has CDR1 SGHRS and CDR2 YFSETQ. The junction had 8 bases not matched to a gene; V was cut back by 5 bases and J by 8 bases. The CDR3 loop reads CASRNSGSSDEQFF. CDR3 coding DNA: TGCGCCAGCAGAAATAGCGGGAGTAGCGATGAGCAGTTCTTC.

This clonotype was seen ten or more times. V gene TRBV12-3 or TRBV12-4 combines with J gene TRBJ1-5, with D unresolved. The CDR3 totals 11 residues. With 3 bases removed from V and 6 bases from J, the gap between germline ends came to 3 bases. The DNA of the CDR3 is TGTGCCAGCAGTTTGGGTCAGCCCCAGCATTTT. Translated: CASSLGQPQHF.